This T cell receptor beta chain was captured by sequencing in a study of T cell responses to AZD1222 COVID-19 vaccine. Study-level background: Timing groups of about 4 and about 12 weeks for second doses were pooled. Study conclusions and caveats: Donors, mostly white British, included more females; clonal diversity was possibly underestimated.

This table comes from immunoSEQ multiplex PCR, and its TCRdb copy is limited to in-frame clones, with some not included. Among tens of thousands of clones listed, approximately 89% were seen once. Points on this clone: The antigen is undetermined.

The material was peripheral blood, obtained on day 0 of AZD1222 vaccination. This receptor was identified in an adult in good health.

Here the CDR3 reads CASSSGTGMTEAFF. The CDR3 DNA is TGTGCCAGCAGTTCCGGGACAGGGATGACTGAAGCTTTCTTT. The chain employs TRBV6-5 and TRBJ1-1, with TRBD1 matching over 9 bases. The germline CDR1 and CDR2 sequences are MNHEY and SVGAGI. J gave up 5 bases and V 4 bases, and 5 bases lay outside the gene matches. The CDR3 is 14 amino acids.